The 14 T cell receptor beta chains below all came from one sample that was sequenced in a study of blood T cells in healthy people across ages. PCR was performed a second time for roughly 7 to 11 cycles using a sample-barcoded 5' primer and a J-beta primer mix. TCRdb re-called the 5' RACE reads through MiXCR, storing one row per CDR3 protein. The data contain around 1.1 million distinct CDR3 sequences, about two fifths of them singletons. The sequenced sample was blood. Receptors originate from a man between 18 and 29 years old in good health.

This clonotype was seen a handful of times. This rearrangement joins TRBV24-1 to TRBJ1-5; D is perhaps TRBD1 (5 bases). Germline V CDR1 and CDR2: KGHDR, SFDVKD. With 5 bases removed from V and 6 bases from J, the gap between germline ends came to 13 bases. This CDR3 has 14 amino acids. Here the CDR3 reads CATSVGRLTQPQHF. In DNA form, the CDR3 reads TGTGCCACCAGTGTGGGGCGGCTCACTCAGCCCCAGCATTTT.

This clonotype was detected only a few times. The gene calls are TRBV29-1 and TRBJ2-5; D gene uncertain. Per germline, CDR1 SQVTM and CDR2 ANQGSEA. The CDR3 is 13 amino acids. V was pared by 1 base and J by 3 bases, with 9 bases between. The CDR3 DNA sequence: TGCAGCGTTGAAGTCAGCAGAGAAGAGACCCAGTACTTC. Its translation: CSVEVSREETQYF.

The V gene is TRBV6-6, the J gene TRBJ1-5, with TRBD1 matching 8 bases. Germline CDR1 MNHNY, CDR2 SVGAGI (reference sequence). The ends lost 5 bases at V and 5 bases at J; junction bases unmatched: 5. The CDR3 has 14 amino acids. The CDR3 reads CASSTPGGHQPQHF. Here the CDR3 DNA reads TGTGCCAGCAGTACACCAGGGGGCCATCAGCCCCAGCATTTT.

This clonotype appeared a few times. The rearrangement joins TRBV20-1 to TRBJ2-5, with a tentative D call TRBD2 (6 bases). CDR1 is DFQATT, CDR2 SNEGSKA, per germline (reference sequence). The CDR3 has 13 residues. The CDR3 protein is CTTTAGYQETQYF. The CDR3 nucleotides are TGCACCACGACCGCGGGGTACCAAGAGACCCAGTACTTC.

This clonotype appeared a few times. The chain couples TRBV6-4 to TRBJ2-7; D not resolved. The CDR3 has 12 residues. Germline-derived CDR1 and CDR2 are MRHNA and SNTAGT. Trimming shortened V by 6 bases and J by 3 bases, and 9 bases separated the two germline ends. The CDR3 sequence is CASRDLVYEQYF. The CDR3, as DNA: TGTGCCAGCAGAGATTTAGTCTACGAGCAGTACTTC.

This clonotype appeared a few times. The V gene is TRBV4-3, the J gene TRBJ2-1, with D unresolved. The CDR3 runs 16 residues. V was trimmed by 1 base and J by 5 bases, leaving 15 bases between them. The V gene's germline CDR1 is LGHNA and CDR2 YSLEER. CDR3 loop: CASSQGFTKRNNEQFF. The CDR3 nucleotides read TGCGCCAGCAGCCAAGGATTCACTAAGAGAAACAATGAGCAGTTCTTC.

This clonotype was counted only a few times. The chain is built from TRBV7-8 and TRBJ2-2, with a tentative D call TRBD1 (6 bases). This CDR3 has 18 amino acids. Trimming took 1 base from V and 1 from J, leaving 16 bases between them. The germline gives CDR1 SGHVS, CDR2 FQNEAQ. The CDR3 loop reads CASSLGGLVKGNTGELFF. CDR3 bases: TGTGCCAGCAGCTTAGGGGGGCTAGTCAAAGGGAACACCGGGGAGCTGTTTTTT.

This chain uses TRBV6-5 with TRBJ2-1; TRBD1 matches 7 bases. Trimming removed 5 bases from V and 4 bases from J; junction bases left unmatched: 11. Per germline, CDR1 MNHEY and CDR2 SVGAGI. This CDR3 has 16 amino acids. CDR3 sequence: CASSPNSGQAYNEQFF. The CDR3 region has the DNA TGTGCCAGCAGTCCGAACTCCGGACAGGCTTACAATGAGCAGTTCTTC.

The gene calls are TRBV4-2 and TRBJ1-4; TRBD1 matches at 7 bases. Trimming took 4 bases from V and 2 from J; bases not matched to a gene: 7. The CDR3 runs 16 residues. The germline CDR1 and CDR2 sequences are LGHNA and YNFKEQ. For the CDR3, the DNA is TGTGCCAGCAGCCTAAGAAAGACAGGGACTAATGAAAAACTGTTTTTT. Encoded protein: CASSLRKTGTNEKLFF.

This chain links TRBV5-1 with TRBJ1-4; D is ambiguous. Germline V gene data show CDR1 as SGHRS and CDR2 as YFSETQ. The CDR3 is 16 amino acids. The ends were cut back, 0 bases at V and 8 bases at J, with 17 bases in the middle. The CDR3 region is CASSLERNDLGEKLFF. In DNA, the CDR3 is TGCGCCAGCAGCTTGGAGAGGAACGACTTGGGGGAAAAACTGTTTTTT.

The chain recombines TRBV5-5 with TRBJ1-2; D gene uncertain. Trimming shortened V by 3 bases and J by 1 base, and 7 bases separated the two germline ends. This CDR3 has 13 amino acids. Germline CDR1 and CDR2: SGHKS and YYEKEE (reference sequence). CDR3 sequence (DNA): TGTGCCAGCAGCTCCACAAATAACTATGGCTACACCTTC. Its translation is CASSSTNNYGYTF. The full variable domain, in which reference TRBV5-5 and TRBJ1-2 provide the parts outside the CDR3, is DAGVTQSPTHLIKTRGQQVTLRCSPISGHKSVSWYQQVLGQGPQFIFQYYEKEERGRGNFPDRFSARQFPNYSSELNVNALLLGDSALYLCASSSTNNYGYTFGSGTRLTVV.

This sequence joins TRBV3-1 and TRBJ2-3, with 16 bases fitting TRBD2. The V gene's germline CDR1 is LGHDT and CDR2 YNNKEL (reference sequence). This CDR3 comprises 20 residues. The V segment lost 5 bases and the J segment 6 bases; nucleotides outside the gene matches: 17. DNA for the CDR3: TGTGCCAGCAGCGCTCGCGGGACTAGCGGGGGGGCTACAAGCAGGGATACGCAGTATTTT. Protein sequence: CASSARGTSGGATSRDTQYF.

This clonotype turned up a few times. The chain is built from TRBV12-3 or TRBV12-4 and TRBJ2-1, with TRBD2 identical over 13 bases. The junction had 12 bases not matched to a gene; V was cut back by 1 base and J by 12 bases. The CDR3 spans 17 residues. The DNA of the CDR3 is TGTGCCAGCAGTTTAGTGGCCCTACTAGCGGGGGGGCCTGGGCAGTTCTTC. As protein: CASSLVALLAGGPGQFF.

This clonotype turned up a few times. The chain is built from TRBV7-9 and TRBJ1-1; a weak D match, TRBD1 (6 bases). The V and J ends lost 5 bases and 4 bases respectively, with 14 bases between them. Germline V gives CDR1 SEHNR, CDR2 FQNEAQ (reference sequence). The CDR3 has 14 amino acids. CDR3 sequence: CASSPDTGPTEAFF. The CDR3 coding sequence is TGTGCCAGCAGCCCTGACACAGGGCCCACTGAAGCTTTCTTT.